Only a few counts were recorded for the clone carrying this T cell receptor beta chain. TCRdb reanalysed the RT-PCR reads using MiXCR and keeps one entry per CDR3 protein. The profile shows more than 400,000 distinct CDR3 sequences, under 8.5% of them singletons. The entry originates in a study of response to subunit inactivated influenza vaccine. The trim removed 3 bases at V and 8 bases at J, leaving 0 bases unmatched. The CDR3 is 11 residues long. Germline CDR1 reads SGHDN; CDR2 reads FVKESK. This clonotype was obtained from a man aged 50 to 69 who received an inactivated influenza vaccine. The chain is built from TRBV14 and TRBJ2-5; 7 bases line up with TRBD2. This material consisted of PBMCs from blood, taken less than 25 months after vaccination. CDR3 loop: CASSQGLTQYF. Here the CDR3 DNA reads TGTGCCAGCAGCCAGGGACTAACCCAGTACTTC.